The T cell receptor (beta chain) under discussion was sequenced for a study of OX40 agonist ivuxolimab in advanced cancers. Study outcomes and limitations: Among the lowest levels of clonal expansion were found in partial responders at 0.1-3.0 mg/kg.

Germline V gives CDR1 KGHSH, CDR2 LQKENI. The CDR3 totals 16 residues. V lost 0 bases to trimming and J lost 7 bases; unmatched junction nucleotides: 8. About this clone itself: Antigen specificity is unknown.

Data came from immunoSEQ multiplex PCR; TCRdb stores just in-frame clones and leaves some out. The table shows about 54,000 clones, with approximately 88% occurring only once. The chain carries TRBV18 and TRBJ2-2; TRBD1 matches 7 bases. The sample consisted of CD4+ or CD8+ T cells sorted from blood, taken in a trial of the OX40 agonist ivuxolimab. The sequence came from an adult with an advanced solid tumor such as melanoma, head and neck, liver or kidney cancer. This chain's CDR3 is CASSPPARGNIGELFF. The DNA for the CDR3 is TGTGCCAGCTCACCACCCGCCAGGGGGAATATCGGGGAGCTGTTTTTT.